The clone carrying this T cell receptor beta chain showed up many times. The antigen remains undetermined. The sample originates from a study of molecular identifiers for immune sequencing clone quantification. TCRdb analysed the PCR reads with MiXCR anew, one entry per CDR3 protein. This sample has 600,000 to 650,000 distinct CDR3 sequences, with roughly 21% found just once. Study-wide results and caveats: Clones carrying above 20 RNA copies accounted for over 98% of effector molecules, under 1% in naive cells. Sharing of a barcode by identical TCR molecules could cause highly expanded clone sizes to be underestimated. Spiked-in Jurkat TCR RNA corresponding to one cell was reported as detectable against about 1 million naive cells.

Trimming stripped 6 bases from V and 5 bases from J, with 19 bases between. The CDR3 length is 15 residues. Germline values: CDR1 MNHEY, CDR2 SVGEGT. Naive CD8 T cells were sorted, and the gate applied was CD8+CD4-CCR7+CD45RA+. This rearrangement joins TRBV6-2 or TRBV6-3 to TRBJ1-1, with D possibly TRBD1 on 6 matching bases. The sequence was obtained from a human donor in good health. Some libraries in this study had Jurkat cell RNA spiked in. The sequenced sample consisted of naive CD8+ T cells from blood, with Jurkat cell RNA spiked in. Documented subset: FACS-sorted CD8+CD4-CCR7+CD45RA+ naive T cells. CDR3 sequence (DNA): TGTGCCAGCAGCCTGAACATCAGGGGTGGAACTGAAGCTTTCTTT. It translates to CASSLNIRGGTEAFF.